This T cell receptor (beta chain) was sequenced during a study of graft-versus-host responses after intestinal transplantation. Overall study results and limits: When patients had graft-donor T cell macrochimerism, their allografts held high graft-versus-host to host-versus-graft clonal ratios.

Repertoires were generated with immunoSEQ multiplex PCR, while TCRdb's copy carries only in-frame clones and drops some. This sample has about 90,000 clones; approximately 95% occur once, and the top ten carry 1.1%. CDR1 is SGHNT, CDR2 YYREEE, per germline (reference sequence). The CDR3 has 17 amino acids. On this clone: Its target is unknown.

The receptor's source is a human donor who was the organ donor for an intestinal transplant. The chain is built from TRBV5-4 and TRBJ2-5, with 8 bases lining up with TRBD1. The closer fit of TRBJ2-7 to the DNA end suggests the J call may be wrong. Sequencing used unstimulated CD8+ T cells sorted from spleen or lymph node cells, obtained before transplant. Here the CDR3 reads CASSLREDRDRPYEQYF. CDR3 DNA: TGTGCCAGCAGCTTAAGGGAGGACCGGGACAGGCCCTACGAGCAGTACTTC.